This TCR beta chain is drawn from a study of cytomegalovirus exposure and HLA in healthy donors. This clone was counted only a few times. Its antigen remains unidentified. Points from the study as a whole: The authors later found TCR association rates varying by HLA locus, with DRB1 most and HLA-C fewest.

PCR used 60 Vbeta primers and 13 Jbeta primers. Assay used: immunoSEQ multiplex PCR; TCRdb lists only in-frame clones, some missing. The data show about 150,000 clones, with less than 10% seen just once and about 2% held by the top ten. The source is a male donor in good health and CMV-seronegative. Sequences were obtained from PBMCs.

CDR3 in DNA: TGTGCCAGCTCCCCCGGACAGGTATCTGAAGCTTTCTTT. Amino acids: CASSPGQVSEAFF. The genes are TRBV18 and TRBJ1-1; 7 nucleotides line up with TRBD1. Trimming removed 6 bases from V and 6 bases from J; junction bases left unmatched: 7. The germline V gene has CDR1 KGHSH and CDR2 LQKENI. This CDR3 region has 13 residues.